Listed below are T cell receptor beta chains from one sample, sequenced in a study of T cell responses to AZD1222 COVID-19 vaccine. TCRdb keeps only in-frame clones here, not all; method: immunoSEQ multiplex PCR. This table has 120,000 to 150,000 clones, 85% to 95% appearing once. This sample comprised peripheral blood, obtained on day 0 of AZD1222 vaccination. The receptor set was obtained from an adult in good health. Each CDR3 is given with its conserved first and last residue. The D gene is left open where the match is weak. Size is stated for part of the rows, as once, few or many counts, or as a class when the clone is expanded.

J gene | V gene | clone size | D gene | CDR3 length | CDR3 DNA | CDR3 protein
TRBJ2-3 | TRBV19 | . | TRBD1 | 14 | TGTGCCAGTAGGCGACAGGGGTGGCCAGATACGCAGTATTTT | CASRRQGWPDTQYF
TRBJ1-1 | TRBV11-2 | . | . | 15 | TGTGCCAGCAGCGCCCGGGGCGGCAGGGGCACTGAAGCTTTCTTT | CASSARGGRGTEAFF
TRBJ2-7 | TRBV10-3 | once | . | 12 | TGTGCCATCAGTGAGTCCACCTACGAGCAGTACTTC | CAISESTYEQYF
TRBJ2-2 | TRBV5-8 | . | . | 16 | TGTGCCAGCAGCTTGGTTTGGAAAAGTAACACCGGGGAGCTGTTTTTT | CASSLVWKSNTGELFF
TRBJ2-7 | TRBV5-1 | . | . | 16 | TGCGCCAGCAGCGGTGGGGACACCGCTCCTCCGTACGAGCAGTACTTC | CASSGGDTAPPYEQYF
TRBJ1-1 | TRBV5-1 | . | TRBD1 | 15 | TGCGCCAGCAGCCCTCCGGGACAGGGAGGCAGTGAAGCTTTCTTT | CASSPPGQGGSEAFF
TRBJ1-2 | TRBV6-4 | . | . | 15 | TGTGCCAGCAGTCCCAAACTTGAGGGGGTTGGAGGCTACACCTTC | CASSPKLEGVGGYTF
TRBJ2-5 | TRBV18 | . | TRBD2 | 13 | TGTGCCAGCTCAGGCGGGGGCCAAGAGACCCAGTACTTC | CASSGGGQETQYF
TRBJ2-1 | TRBV9 | . | . | 16 | TGTGCCAGCAGCGTAGCTGAGTCGGGTTTCTACAATGAGCAGTTCTTC | CASSVAESGFYNEQFF
TRBJ2-3 | TRBV3-1/TRBV3-2 | . | . | 16 | TGTGCCAGCAGCCACACCCGGGACTTCGGCACAGATACGCAGTATTTT | CASSHTRDFGTDTQYF
TRBJ2-5 | TRBV18 | . | TRBD2 | 14 | TGTGCCAGCTCACCACCGACTAGCGTAGAGACCCAGTACTTC | CASSPPTSVETQYF
TRBJ1-2 | TRBV29-1 | . | . | 11 | TGCAGCGGATCGGCAGGGGATGGCTACACCTTC | CSGSAGDGYTF
TRBJ2-7 | TRBV9 | . | . | 14 | TGTGCCAGCAGCGTAGGTGGCAGCTCCTACGAGCAGTACTTC | CASSVGGSSYEQYF
TRBJ2-7 | TRBV28 | . | . | 14 | TGTGCCAGCAGTCCAATTCCCCTCTCCTACGAGCAGTACTTC | CASSPIPLSYEQYF
TRBJ2-7 | TRBV7-6 | . | TRBD1 | 15 | TGTGCCAGCAGCACCGGACAGGGGGGATCCTACGAGCAGTACTTC | CASSTGQGGSYEQYF
TRBJ1-3 | TRBV3-1/TRBV3-2 | . | . | 13 | TGTGCCAGCTCCGCGGGGGGTGGAAACACCATATATTTT | CASSAGGGNTIYF